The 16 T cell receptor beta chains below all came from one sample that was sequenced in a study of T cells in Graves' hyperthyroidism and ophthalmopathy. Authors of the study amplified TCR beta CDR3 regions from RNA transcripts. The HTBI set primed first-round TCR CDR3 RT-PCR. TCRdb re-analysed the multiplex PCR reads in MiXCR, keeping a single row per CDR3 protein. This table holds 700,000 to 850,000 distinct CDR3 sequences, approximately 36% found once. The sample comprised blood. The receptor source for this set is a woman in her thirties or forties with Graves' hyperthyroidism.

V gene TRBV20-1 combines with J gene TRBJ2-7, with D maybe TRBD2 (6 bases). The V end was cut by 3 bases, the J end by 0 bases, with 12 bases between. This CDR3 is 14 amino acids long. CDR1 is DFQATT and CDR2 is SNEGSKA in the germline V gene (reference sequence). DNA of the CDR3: TGCAGTGCTAGCACGGGACTCCCCTCCTACGAGCAGTACTTC. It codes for CSASTGLPSYEQYF.

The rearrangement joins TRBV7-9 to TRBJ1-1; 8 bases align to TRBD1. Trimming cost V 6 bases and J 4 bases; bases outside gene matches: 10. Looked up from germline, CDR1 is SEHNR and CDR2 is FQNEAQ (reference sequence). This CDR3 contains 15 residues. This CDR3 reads CASSSTGTGSTEAFF. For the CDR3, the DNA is TGTGCCAGCAGTTCGACCGGGACAGGAAGCACTGAAGCTTTCTTT.

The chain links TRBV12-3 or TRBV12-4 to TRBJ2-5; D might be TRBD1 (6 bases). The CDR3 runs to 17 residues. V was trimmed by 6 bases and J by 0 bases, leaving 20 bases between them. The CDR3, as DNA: TGTGCCAGCAGCGGTATCGGGGCAGGGGCGAACCAAGAGACCCAGTACTTC. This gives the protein CASSGIGAGANQETQYF.

The CDR3 reads CASSLFGGRNTGELFF. CDR3 nucleotides: TGTGCCAGCAGCTTATTTGGGGGAAGGAACACCGGGGAGCTGTTTTTT. The J gene is TRBJ2-2, the V gene TRBV7-9, with D perhaps given as TRBD1 or TRBD2 (5 bases each). The CDR3 runs to 16 residues. Deletions cut 2 bases from V and 1 base from J, with 11 bases between. Germline V gene lookup returns CDR1 SEHNR and CDR2 FQNEAQ (reference sequence).

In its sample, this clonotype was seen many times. CDR3 sequence: CASSRGTGEGYTF. In DNA form, the CDR3 reads TGTGCCAGCAGCCGAGGGACAGGGGAGGGCTACACCTTC. V and J are TRBV7-3 and TRBJ1-2; 10 nucleotides align to TRBD1. Trimming cost V 5 bases and J 8 bases; bases outside gene matches: 5. Germline lookup yields CDR1 SGHTA and CDR2 FQGTGA. The CDR3 runs to 13 residues.

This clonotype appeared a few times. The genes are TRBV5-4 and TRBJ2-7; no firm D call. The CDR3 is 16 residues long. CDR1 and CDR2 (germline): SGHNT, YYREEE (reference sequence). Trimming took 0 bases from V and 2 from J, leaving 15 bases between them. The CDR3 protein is CASSLGVSGSTYEQYF. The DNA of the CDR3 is TGTGCCAGCAGCTTGGGAGTTTCCGGGTCCACCTACGAGCAGTACTTC.

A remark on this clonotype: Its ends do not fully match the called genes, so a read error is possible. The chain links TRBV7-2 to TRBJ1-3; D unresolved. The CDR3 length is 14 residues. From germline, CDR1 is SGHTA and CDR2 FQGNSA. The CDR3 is CASSQEDSGNTIYF. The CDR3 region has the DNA TGCGCCAGCAGCCAAGAGGACTCTGGAAACACCATATATTTT.

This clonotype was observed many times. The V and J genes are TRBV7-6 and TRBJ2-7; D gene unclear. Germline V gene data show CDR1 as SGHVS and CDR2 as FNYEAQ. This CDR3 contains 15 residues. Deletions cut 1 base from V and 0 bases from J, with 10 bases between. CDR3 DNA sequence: TGTGCCAGCAGCTTAGACGTTCGGAGCTCCTACGAGCAGTACTTC. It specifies CASSLDVRSSYEQYF.

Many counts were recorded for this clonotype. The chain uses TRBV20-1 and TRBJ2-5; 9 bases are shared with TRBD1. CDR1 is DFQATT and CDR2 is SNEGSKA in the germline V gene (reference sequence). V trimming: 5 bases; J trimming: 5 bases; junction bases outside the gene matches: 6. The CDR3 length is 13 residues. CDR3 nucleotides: TGCAGTGCTGTTACAGGGGGCTTGGAGACCCAGTACTTC. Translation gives CSAVTGGLETQYF.

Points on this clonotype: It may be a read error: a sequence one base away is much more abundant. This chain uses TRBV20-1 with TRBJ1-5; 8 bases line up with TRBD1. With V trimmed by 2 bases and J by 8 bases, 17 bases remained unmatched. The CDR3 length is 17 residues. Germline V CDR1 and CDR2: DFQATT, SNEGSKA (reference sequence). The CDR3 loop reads CSARRGKPGTGYEPQHF. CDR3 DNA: TGCAGTGCTAGACGGGGGAAGCCCGGGACAGGCTATGAGCCCCAGCATTTT.

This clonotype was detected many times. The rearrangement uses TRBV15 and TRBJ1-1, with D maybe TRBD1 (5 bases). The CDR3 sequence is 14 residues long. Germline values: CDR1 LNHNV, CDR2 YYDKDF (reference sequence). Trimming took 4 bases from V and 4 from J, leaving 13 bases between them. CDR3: CATSNGGVGTEAFF. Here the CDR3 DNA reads TGTGCCACCAGCAACGGGGGGGTAGGCACTGAAGCTTTCTTT.

CDR3 coding DNA: TGCAGTGCTAGAGATCTAGCGGGTGTGGGAGAGACCCAGTACTTC. It specifies CSARDLAGVGETQYF. This chain connects TRBV20-1 to TRBJ2-5; 8 nucleotides align to TRBD2. The CDR3 runs 15 residues. In germline, CDR1 is DFQATT, CDR2 SNEGSKA (reference sequence). The V gene end was trimmed by 0 bases and the J gene end by 4 bases; junction bases not matched to a gene: 7.

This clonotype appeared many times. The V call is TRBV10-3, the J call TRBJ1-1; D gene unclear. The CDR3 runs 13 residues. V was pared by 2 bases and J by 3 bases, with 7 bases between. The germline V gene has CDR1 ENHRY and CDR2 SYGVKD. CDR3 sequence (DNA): TGTGCCATCAGTGAGACTAGGGACACTGAAGCTTTCTTT. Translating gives CAISETRDTEAFF.

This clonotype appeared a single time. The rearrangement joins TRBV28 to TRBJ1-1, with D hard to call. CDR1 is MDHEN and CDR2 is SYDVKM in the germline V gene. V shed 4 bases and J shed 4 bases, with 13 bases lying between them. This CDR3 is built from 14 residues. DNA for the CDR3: TGTGCCAGCAGTTCTTCCCACAGTAGCACTGAAGCTTTCTTT. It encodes CASSSSHSSTEAFF.

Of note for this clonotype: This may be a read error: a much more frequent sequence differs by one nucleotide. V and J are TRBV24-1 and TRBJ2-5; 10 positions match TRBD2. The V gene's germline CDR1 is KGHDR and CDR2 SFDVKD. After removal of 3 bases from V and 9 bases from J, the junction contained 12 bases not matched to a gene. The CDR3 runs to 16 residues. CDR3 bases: TGTGCCACCAGTGATAAGAGCGGGGGGGCCCTGGAGGCCCAGTACTTC. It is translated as CATSDKSGGALEAQYF.

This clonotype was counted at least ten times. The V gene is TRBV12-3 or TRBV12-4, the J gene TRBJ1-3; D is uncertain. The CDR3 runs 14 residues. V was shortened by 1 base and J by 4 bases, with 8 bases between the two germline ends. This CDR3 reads CASSLGAAGNTIYF. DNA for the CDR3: TGTGCCAGCAGTTTAGGAGCAGCCGGAAACACCATATATTTT.